This TCR beta chain was recorded in a study of cytomegalovirus exposure and HLA in healthy donors. In the PCR, 60 Vbeta and 13 Jbeta primers were used. TCRdb keeps only in-frame clones here, not all; method: immunoSEQ multiplex PCR. Counted here are around 180,000 clones, about 80% occurring once; the ten biggest clones make up 2% to 2.5%. This CDR3 region has 16 residues. Per germline, CDR1 SGHTA and CDR2 FQGTGA. V trimming: 5 bases; J trimming: 2 bases; junction bases outside the gene matches: 10. This clone was observed a single time. The genes are TRBV7-3 and TRBJ2-3; 7 nucleotides agree with TRBD1. The source is a man in his 60s in good health and CMV-seronegative. The sample taken for sequencing was PBMCs. The CDR3, as DNA: TGTGCCAGCAGCCCTAGGGGGCTAGCAGTCACAGATACGCAGTATTTT. Translation: CASSPRGLAVTDTQYF.